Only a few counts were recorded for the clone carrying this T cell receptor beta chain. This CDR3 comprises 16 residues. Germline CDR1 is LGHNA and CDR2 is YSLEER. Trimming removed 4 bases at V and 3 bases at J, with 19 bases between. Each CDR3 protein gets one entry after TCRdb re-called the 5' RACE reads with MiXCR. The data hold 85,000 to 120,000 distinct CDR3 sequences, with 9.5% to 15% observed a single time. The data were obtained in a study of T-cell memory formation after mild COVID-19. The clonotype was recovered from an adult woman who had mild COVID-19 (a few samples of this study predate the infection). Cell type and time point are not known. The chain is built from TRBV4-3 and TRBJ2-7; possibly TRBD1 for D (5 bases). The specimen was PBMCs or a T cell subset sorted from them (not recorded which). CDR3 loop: CASSRPDIRTFYEQYF. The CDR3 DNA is TGCGCCAGCAGCCGCCCGGACATTAGGACATTCTACGAGCAGTACTTC.